This T cell receptor (beta chain) was sequenced during a study of post-analysis software for immune sequencing data. Points on this clonotype: Its specificity is unknown.

CDR1 is SGDLS and CDR2 is YYNGEE in the germline V gene. The CDR3 consists of 14 residues. With 5 bases removed from V and 7 bases from J, the gap between germline ends came to 16 bases. TCR beta cDNA libraries included unique molecular identifiers. When roughly 1 to 10 million T cells were used, they gave some 540,000 cDNA molecules. TCRdb itself ran the PCR reads through MiXCR, one entry per CDR3 protein. This table holds hundreds of thousands of distinct CDR3 sequences, 35% to 45% found once. Study-level points and caveats: About five TRBV segments were more frequent in patients than controls; TRBV5-6, TRBV5-1 and TRBV20-1 belonged to this group. People with multiple sclerosis had a significantly lower normalized Chao1 diversity than controls did.

This TCR derives from a girl aged 2 to 9 with multiple sclerosis. Source material: blood. This chain connects TRBV9 to TRBJ1-5; weak D call: TRBD1 (5 bases). The CDR3, as DNA: TGTGCCAGCAGTTCAGGGTTTCTGGGGCAGCCCCAGCATTTT. As protein: CASSSGFLGQPQHF.